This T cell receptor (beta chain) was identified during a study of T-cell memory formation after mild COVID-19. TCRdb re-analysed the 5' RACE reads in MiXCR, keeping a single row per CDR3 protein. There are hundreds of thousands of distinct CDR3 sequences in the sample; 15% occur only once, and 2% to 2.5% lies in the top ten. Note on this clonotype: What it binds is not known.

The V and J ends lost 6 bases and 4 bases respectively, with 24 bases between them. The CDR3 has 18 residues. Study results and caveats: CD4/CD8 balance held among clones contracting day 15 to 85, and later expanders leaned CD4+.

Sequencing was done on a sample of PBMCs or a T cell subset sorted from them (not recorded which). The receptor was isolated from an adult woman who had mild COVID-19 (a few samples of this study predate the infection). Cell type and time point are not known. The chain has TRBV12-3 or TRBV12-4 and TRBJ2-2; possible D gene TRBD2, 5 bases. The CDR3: CASSDGGRYNPPTGELFF. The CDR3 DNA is TGTGCCAGCAGCGACGGAGGTAGATACAATCCCCCCACCGGGGAGCTGTTTTTT.